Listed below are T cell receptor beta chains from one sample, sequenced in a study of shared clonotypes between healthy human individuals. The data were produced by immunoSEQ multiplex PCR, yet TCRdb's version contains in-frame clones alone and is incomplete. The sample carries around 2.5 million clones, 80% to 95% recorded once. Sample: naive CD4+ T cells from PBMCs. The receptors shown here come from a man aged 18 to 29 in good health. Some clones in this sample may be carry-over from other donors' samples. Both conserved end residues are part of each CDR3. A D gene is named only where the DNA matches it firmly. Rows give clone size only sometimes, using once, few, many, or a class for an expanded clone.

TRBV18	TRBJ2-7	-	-	TGTGCCAGCTCATCGTATACGGGTTACGAGCAGTACTTC	CASSSYTGYEQYF
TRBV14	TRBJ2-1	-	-	TGTGCCAGCAGCCAAGGCCGGACAGTCTACAATGAGCAGTTCTTC	CASSQGRTVYNEQFF
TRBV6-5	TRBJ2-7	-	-	TGTGCCAGCAGTTACTCGAGGTTATACGAGCAGTACTTC	CASSYSRLYEQYF
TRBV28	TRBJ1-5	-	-	TGTGCCAGCAGTACACGGACATCAAGCAATCAGCCCCAGCATTTT	CASSTRTSSNQPQHF
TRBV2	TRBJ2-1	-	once	TGTGCCAGCAGTGAGGGACTTCTCGGGTTCTTC	CASSEGLLGFF
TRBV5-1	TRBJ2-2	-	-	TGCGCCAGCAGCCCAGAAACATCGGGTAACACCGGGGAGCTGTTTTTT	CASSPETSGNTGELFF
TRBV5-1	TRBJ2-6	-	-	TGCGCCAGCAGCTTGGGCTCAGGGCCCGGGGCCAACGTCCTGACTTTC	CASSLGSGPGANVLTF
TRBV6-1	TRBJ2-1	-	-	TGTGCCAGCAAGGGGTCTCGAAACAATGAGCAGTTCTTC	CASKGSRNNEQFF
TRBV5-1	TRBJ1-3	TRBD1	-	TGCGCCAGCAGCTTGGTTCAGGGGGCCGCTGGAAACACCATATATTTT	CASSLVQGAAGNTIYF
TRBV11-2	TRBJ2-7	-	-	TGTGCCAGCAGCCACGTCACAGTTAATTCCTACGAGCAGTACTTC	CASSHVTVNSYEQYF
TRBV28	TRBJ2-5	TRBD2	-	TGTGCCAGCAGTTTCGGAGCGGGAGGGCAAGAGACCCAGTACTTC	CASSFGAGGQETQYF
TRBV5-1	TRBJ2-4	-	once	TGCGCCAGCAGCTTGGGGGCAGGGTTGGACAAAAACATTCAGTACTTC	CASSLGAGLDKNIQYF
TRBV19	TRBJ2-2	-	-	TGTGCCAGGAAGGGCCGGGAGCTGTTTTTT	CARKGRELFF
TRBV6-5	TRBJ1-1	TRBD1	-	TGTGCCAGCAGTCATGGGACAGTTTCTGAAGCTTTCTTT	CASSHGTVSEAFF
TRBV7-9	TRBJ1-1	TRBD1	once	TGTGCCAGCAGCGCCAAAAGTCCCGGGACAGGGGCGGGCACTGAAGCTTTCTTT	CASSAKSPGTGAGTEAFF
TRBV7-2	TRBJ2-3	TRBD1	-	TGTGCCAGCTCAAGGACAGGGCAAGGAACAGATACGCAGTATTTT	CASSRTGQGTDTQYF
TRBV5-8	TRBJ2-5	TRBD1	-	TGTGCCAGCAGCACCGGGACAGGGCCCCAAGAGACCCAGTACTTC	CASSTGTGPQETQYF
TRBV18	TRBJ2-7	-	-	TGTGCCAGCTCACCACCTACTAGCTCCTCCTACGAGCAGTACTTC	CASSPPTSSSYEQYF
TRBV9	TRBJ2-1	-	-	TGTGCCAGCAGCGTTAGGGCCCTCGGGGACTACAATGAGCAGTTCTTC	CASSVRALGDYNEQFF
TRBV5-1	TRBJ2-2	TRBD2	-	TGCGCCAGCAGCTCGAAAAGCGCTAGCGGAGCGAACACCGGGGAGCTGTTTTTT	CASSSKSASGANTGELFF
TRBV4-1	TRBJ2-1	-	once	TGCGCCAGCAGCACCTATAGCGGAAGCTCCTACAATGAGCAGTTCTTC	CASSTYSGSSYNEQFF
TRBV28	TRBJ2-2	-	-	TGTGCCAGCAGCAGGCCTGGGGTTGGTGGCACCGGGGAGCTGTTTTTT	CASSRPGVGGTGELFF
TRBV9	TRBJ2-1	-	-	TGTGCCAGCAGCGTAAACACCCACAATGAGCAGTTCTTC	CASSVNTHNEQFF
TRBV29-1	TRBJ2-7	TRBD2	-	TGCAGCGTTGAGGGGAAGCGGGGTAGCTCCTACGAGCAGTACTTC	CSVEGKRGSSYEQYF
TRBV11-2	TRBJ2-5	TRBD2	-	TGTGCCAGCAGCTCAGTCGGGGGAGGGCCCCCAGAGACCCAGTACTTC	CASSSVGGGPPETQYF
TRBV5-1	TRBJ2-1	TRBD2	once	TGCGCCAGCAGCCCTACTAGCGATGACTACAATGAGCAGTTCTTC	CASSPTSDDYNEQFF
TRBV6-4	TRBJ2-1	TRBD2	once	TGTGCCAGCATCTGGAGCGGGACTAGCGGGATTACGACCTACAATGAGCAGTTCTTC	CASIWSGTSGITTYNEQFF
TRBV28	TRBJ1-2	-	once	TGTGCCAGCAGACCCCAGGAGGGAGCAGGGCCTAAAGGGGGCTACACCTTC	CASRPQEGAGPKGGYTF
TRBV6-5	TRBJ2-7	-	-	TGTGCCAGCAGTTACGATCCCAGAGGGTACGAGCAGTACTTC	CASSYDPRGYEQYF
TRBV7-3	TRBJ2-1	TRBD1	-	TGTGCCAGCAGCGCCCCGGGACAGGGGGCCGGCAATGAGCAGTTCTTC	CASSAPGQGAGNEQFF
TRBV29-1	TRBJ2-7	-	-	TGCAGCGTTGAGGTGCGGGCCAGGGGGGTTGAGCAGTACTTC	CSVEVRARGVEQYF
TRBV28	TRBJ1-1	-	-	TGTGCCAGCAGTTTAGGGGCAACAGGGAACACTGAAGCTTTCTTT	CASSLGATGNTEAFF
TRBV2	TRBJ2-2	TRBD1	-	TGTGCCAGCAGCCCGCGGACAGGGGAGGTCGGGGAGCTGTTTTTT	CASSPRTGEVGELFF
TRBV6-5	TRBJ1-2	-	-	TGTGCCAGCAGCCCTCGGCGAGCTAACTATGGCTACACCTTC	CASSPRRANYGYTF
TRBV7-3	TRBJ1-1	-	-	TGTGCCAGCAGCTTAATGTCTGGTACAACAAACACTGAAGCTTTCTTT	CASSLMSGTTNTEAFF
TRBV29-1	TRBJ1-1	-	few	TGCAGCGTTGAGAGAGACACGAACACTGAAGCTTTCTTT	CSVERDTNTEAFF
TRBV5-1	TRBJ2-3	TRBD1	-	TGCGCCAGCAGCGGACCCTCGGGGACAGGGGGGAGCACAGATACGCAGTATTTT	CASSGPSGTGGSTDTQYF
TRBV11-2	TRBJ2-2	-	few	TGTGCCAGCGTCCTAGGGACTTATACCGGGGAGCTGTTTTTT	CASVLGTYTGELFF
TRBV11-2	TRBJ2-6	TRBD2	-	TGTGCCAGCAGCTATCTAGCGGGGAGCTCTGGGGCCAACGTCCTGACTTTC	CASSYLAGSSGANVLTF
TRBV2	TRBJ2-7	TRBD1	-	TGTGCCAGCAGCCCTTTACCCAAGACAGGGGCCTACGAGCAGTACTTC	CASSPLPKTGAYEQYF
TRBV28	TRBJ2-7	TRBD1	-	TGTGCCAGCAGTTTAAAATCCCGGACAGGGTACTACGAGCAGTACTTC	CASSLKSRTGYYEQYF
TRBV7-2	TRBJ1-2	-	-	TGTGCCAGCAGCTCCCAAGGGGGGGGCGCAGGTTATGGCTACACCTTC	CASSSQGGGAGYGYTF
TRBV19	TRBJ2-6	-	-	TGTGCCAGTAGTATAGAGGTCTCTGGGTCTGGGGCCAACGTCCTGACTTTC	CASSIEVSGSGANVLTF
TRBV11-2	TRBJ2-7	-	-	TGTGCCAGCAGCTTAGGTCCAGGGACCAACTACGAGCAGTACTTC	CASSLGPGTNYEQYF
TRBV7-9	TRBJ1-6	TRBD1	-	TGTGCCAGCAGCTCTGGACAGGGGGCCAATTCACCCCTCCACTTT	CASSSGQGANSPLHF
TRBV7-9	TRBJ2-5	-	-	TGTGCCAGCACCAAAACGGTGACCCAGTACTTC	CASTKTVTQYF
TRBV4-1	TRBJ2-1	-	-	TGCGCCAGCAGCCAAGTACCTTCGACCGGGGGCTCCTACAATGAGCAGTTCTTC	CASSQVPSTGGSYNEQFF
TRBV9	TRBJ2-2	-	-	TGTGCCAGCAGCGTAGGTGCGGGGACGAACACCGGGGAGCTGTTTTTT	CASSVGAGTNTGELFF
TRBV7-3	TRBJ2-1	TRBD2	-	TGTGCCAGCAGCTCAGGGGGACTAGCGGGAGAAGGTGAGCAGTTCTTC	CASSSGGLAGEGEQFF
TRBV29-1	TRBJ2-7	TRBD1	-	TGCAGCGTCCAGGACAGGGGATATCTCTACGAGCAGTACTTC	CSVQDRGYLYEQYF
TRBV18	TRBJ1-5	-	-	TGTGCCAGCTCACCACCGTCACAGGCCGATCAGCCCCAGCATTTT	CASSPPSQADQPQHF
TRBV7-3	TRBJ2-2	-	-	TGTGCCAGCAGCACACTAGCAACCGGGGAGCTGTTTTTT	CASSTLATGELFF
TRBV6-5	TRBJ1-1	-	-	TGTGCCAGCGCTGGGTCCACTGAAGCTTTCTTT	CASAGSTEAFF
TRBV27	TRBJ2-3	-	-	TGTGCCAGCAGTCGACGGGCGGCCACAGATACGCAGTATTTT	CASSRRAATDTQYF
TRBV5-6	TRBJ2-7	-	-	TGTGCCAGCAAGGGAAGACCCTACGAGCAGTACTTC	CASKGRPYEQYF